A selection of T cell receptor beta chains follows, all from one sample in a study of Graves' ophthalmopathy and Graves' hyperthyroidism. One entry per CDR3 protein results from TCRdb running MiXCR on the multiplex PCR reads. Of tens of thousands of distinct CDR3 sequences listed, under 55% are singletons. The sample was peripheral blood. The receptors originated from an adult woman with Graves' ophthalmopathy. The CDR3 runs from the conserved cysteine through the conserved F or W. The order of the fields is clone size, V gene, J gene, D gene, CDR3 protein, CDR3 DNA. D genes are given only for firm matches. Only part of the rows carry a size: once, few, many, or a class if the clone is expanded.

.	TRBV7-9	TRBJ1-2	.	CASSSGAGYEDYGYTF	TGTGCCAGCAGCTCAGGGGCAGGGTATGAGGACTATGGCTACACCTTC
once	TRBV19	TRBJ1-2	.	CVSTPGPGIGYTF	TGTGTCAGTACCCCCGGGCCCGGGATTGGCTACACCTTC
few	TRBV29-1	TRBJ2-7	TRBD1	CSVAQGAYYEQYF	TGCAGCGTGGCACAGGGGGCTTACTACGAGCAGTACTTC
few	TRBV15	TRBJ1-1	.	CATSRDAGAAGNTEAFF	TGTGCCACCAGCAGAGATGCCGGGGCTGCGGGAAACACTGAAGCTTTCTTT
many	TRBV9	TRBJ1-2	.	CASSVGGTNYGYTF	TGTGCCAGCAGCGTAGGGGGGACGAACTATGGCTACACCTTC
many	TRBV5-5	TRBJ1-3	TRBD1	CASSQGGQGTGNTIYF	TGTGCCAGCAGCCAAGGCGGACAGGGGACTGGAAACACCATATATTTT
many	TRBV9	TRBJ1-1	TRBD1	CASSAIPTGVGTEAFF	TGTGCCAGCAGCGCCATCCCGACAGGGGTGGGCACTGAAGCTTTCTTT
once	TRBV6-1	TRBJ1-5	.	CASESGHQNQPQHF	TGTGCCAGCGAGTCGGGACACCAAAATCAGCCCCAGCATTTT
.	TRBV5-1	TRBJ2-5	TRBD2	CASSSRLAGGQTQYF	TGTGCCAGCAGCTCCAGACTAGCGGGAGGGCAGACCCAGTACTTC
many	TRBV20-1	TRBJ2-1	.	CSAQTAAEQFF	TGCAGTGCCCAGACTGCTGCTGAGCAGTTCTTC
medium-sized	TRBV29-1	TRBJ2-5	TRBD1	CSVEDRYQETQYF	TGCAGCGTTGAGGACAGGTACCAAGAGACCCAGTACTTC
.	TRBV10-3	TRBJ2-3	TRBD2	CAISEGLAGSRDTQYF	TGTGCCATCAGTGAGGGACTAGCGGGGTCGAGAGATACGCAGTATTTT
.	TRBV5-1	TRBJ2-1	.	CASSLTAMTYNEQFF	TGCGCCAGCAGCTTAACAGCGATGACCTACAATGAGCAGTTCTTC
.	TRBV7-7	TRBJ2-7	.	CARDLGSSYEQYF	TGTGCTAGAGATCTCGGGAGCTCCTACGAGCAGTACTTC
many	TRBV10-3	TRBJ2-7	.	CAIRQTGGSYEQYF	TGTGCCATCAGACAAACCGGGGGCTCCTACGAGCAGTACTTC
.	TRBV7-3	TRBJ2-5	TRBD2	CASRTTSGMIQETQYF	TGTGCCAGCAGGACGACTAGCGGGATGATCCAAGAGACCCAGTACTTC
.	TRBV4-1	TRBJ2-4	TRBD1	CASSQAGTGGNIQYF	TGCGCCAGCAGCCAAGCAGGGACAGGGGGTAACATTCAGTACTTC
.	TRBV15	TRBJ2-5	.	CATSRHRDETQYF	TGTGCCACCAGCAGACACAGGGATGAGACCCAGTACTTC
many	TRBV9	TRBJ2-7	.	CASSVSVTREQYF	TGTGCCAGCAGCGTATCGGTTACGAGGGAGCAGTACTTC
many	TRBV20-1	TRBJ2-7	TRBD2	CSAREREYEQYF	TGCAGTGCTAGAGAGCGGGAGTACGAGCAGTACTTC
many	TRBV30	TRBJ1-5	.	CAWSTRFTQPQHF	TGTGCCTGGAGCACAAGGTTCACGCAGCCCCAGCATTTT
.	TRBV20-1	TRBJ1-1	TRBD1	CSARDTARDRAEAFF	TGCAGTGCTAGAGATACCGCCAGGGACAGGGCGGAAGCTTTCTTT
.	TRBV5-6	TRBJ2-6	.	CASSLFFTGANVLTF	TGTGCCAGCAGCTTGTTTTTTACTGGGGCCAACGTCCTGACTTTC
many	TRBV19	TRBJ1-5	TRBD1	CASSNYGTVNQPQHF	TGTGCCAGTAGTAATTACGGGACAGTTAATCAGCCCCAGCATTTT
.	TRBV7-2	TRBJ2-7	TRBD2	CASRPSGRAYEQYF	TGTGCCAGCAGACCTAGCGGGAGGGCCTACGAGCAGTACTTC
many	TRBV6-4	TRBJ2-3	TRBD1	CASSEGQGETDTQYF	TGTGCCAGCAGTGAAGGTCAGGGGGAGACAGATACGCAGTATTTT
.	TRBV20-1	TRBJ2-5	TRBD2	CSAGGTSGGRETQYF	TGCAGTGCCGGCGGTACTAGCGGGGGTAGGGAGACCCAGTACTTC
.	TRBV9	TRBJ1-4	.	CASSVGLRARLNEKLFF	TGTGCCAGCAGCGTAGGTCTACGGGCACGCCTTAATGAAAAACTGTTTTTT
medium-sized	TRBV10-3	TRBJ2-3	.	CAISGGTSTDTQYF	TGTGCCATCAGTGGCGGGACTAGCACAGATACGCAGTATTTT
many	TRBV7-2	TRBJ2-7	TRBD1	CASSRGGPHEQYF	TGTGCCAGCAGCAGAGGGGGCCCACACGAGCAGTACTTC
once	TRBV11-2	TRBJ2-5	TRBD1	CASSWEGAGGAETQYF	TGTGCCAGCAGCTGGGAAGGCGCAGGGGGCGCGGAGACCCAGTACTTC
.	TRBV7-9	TRBJ1-4	.	CASGREATNEKLFF	TGTGCCAGCGGCAGGGAGGCAACTAATGAAAAACTGTTTTTT
.	TRBV5-5	TRBJ1-5	.	CASSFVPGTPCNQPQHF	TGCGCCAGCAGCTTCGTTCCAGGAACCCCCTGCAATCAGCCCCAGCATTTT
.	TRBV5-4	TRBJ2-5	.	CASSVGTEETQYF	TGTGCCAGCAGCGTCGGGACTGAAGAGACCCAGTACTTC
.	TRBV19	TRBJ1-6	TRBD1	CAYRDRGNSPLRF	TGCGCCTACCGGGACAGGGGGAATTCACCCCTCCGCTTT
many	TRBV30	TRBJ2-7	.	CAWSGPGYEQYF	TGTGCCTGGAGCGGGCCAGGGTACGAGCAGTACTTC
.	TRBV7-6	TRBJ2-5	.	CASSIRPDSGRTTPIGETQYF	TGTGCCAGCAGCATTCGTCCAGACTCCGGGCGGACTACTCCCATAGGGGAGACCCAGTACTTC
.	TRBV24-1	TRBJ2-1	.	CATSDFTGLGKFF	TGTGCCACCAGTGATTTCACCGGACTGGGCAAGTTCTTC
medium-sized	TRBV20-1	TRBJ1-2	.	CSASIRTGYTF	TGCAGTGCTAGCATCAGGACTGGCTACACCTTC
many	TRBV5-1	TRBJ2-5	TRBD2	CASRLAGGEETQYF	TGCGCCAGCAGACTAGCGGGAGGTGAGGAGACCCAGTACTTC
.	TRBV7-2	TRBJ2-7	TRBD1	CASSLRRGSSEQYF	TGTGCCAGCAGCTTACGCAGGGGGAGTAGCGAGCAGTACTTC
.	TRBV20-1	TRBJ2-3	TRBD2	CSARGGAGVGTDTQYF	TGCAGTGCTAGAGGTGGCGCGGGAGTTGGGACAGATACGCAGTATTTT
.	TRBV29-1	TRBJ1-2	.	CSSYGHYGYTF	TGCAGCAGTTACGGGCACTATGGCTACACCTTC
few	TRBV29-1	TRBJ2-3	TRBD2	CSVMTSSSTDTQYF	TGCAGCGTTATGACTAGCTCTAGCACAGATACGCAGTATTTT
medium-sized	TRBV20-1	TRBJ1-2	.	CSASQWGNYGYTF	TGCAGTGCTAGCCAATGGGGTAACTATGGCTACACCTTC
.	TRBV7-2	TRBJ2-1	.	CASSQQRPGTRYYNEQFF	TGTGCCAGCAGCCAACAACGACCCGGGACCAGATACTACAATGAGCAGTTCTTC
medium-sized	TRBV10-3	TRBJ2-7	TRBD1	CATSTGAHEQYF	TGTGCCACTTCGACAGGGGCGCACGAGCAGTACTTC
.	TRBV7-9	TRBJ2-2	.	CASTDYTGELFF	TGTGCCAGCACCGACTACACCGGGGAGCTGTTTTTT
.	TRBV6-2/TRBV6-3	TRBJ1-4	.	CASSYLGEKLFF	TGTGCCAGCAGTTATCTGGGAGAAAAACTGTTTTTT
.	TRBV27	TRBJ1-1	TRBD1	CASSLWGTGGNTEAFF	TGTGCCAGCAGTTTATGGGGGACAGGGGGAAACACTGAAGCTTTCTTT
.	TRBV6-7	TRBJ2-7	.	CATHNRRRRPRGGDYEQYF	TGTGCCACCCACAACCGGAGACGGAGGCCCCGGGGAGGTGATTACGAGCAGTACTTC